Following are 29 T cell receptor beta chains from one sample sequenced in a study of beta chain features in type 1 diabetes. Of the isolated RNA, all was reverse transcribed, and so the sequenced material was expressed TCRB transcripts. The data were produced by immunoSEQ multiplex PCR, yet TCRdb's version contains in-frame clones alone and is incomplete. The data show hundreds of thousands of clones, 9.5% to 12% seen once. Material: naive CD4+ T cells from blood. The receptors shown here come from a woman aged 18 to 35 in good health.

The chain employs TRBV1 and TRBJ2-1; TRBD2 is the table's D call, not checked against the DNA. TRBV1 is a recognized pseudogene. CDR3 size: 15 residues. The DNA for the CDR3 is TGCACCAGCAGGCAAGCGGGGGGGCCCTACAATGAGCAGTTCTTC. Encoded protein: CTSRQAGGPYNEQFF.

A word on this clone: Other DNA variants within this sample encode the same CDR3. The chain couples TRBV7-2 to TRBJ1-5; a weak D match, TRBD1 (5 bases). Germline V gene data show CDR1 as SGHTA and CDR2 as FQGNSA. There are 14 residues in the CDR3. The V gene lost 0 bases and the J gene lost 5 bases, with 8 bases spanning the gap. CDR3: CASSLALGDQPQHF. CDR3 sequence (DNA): TGTGCCAGCAGCTTAGCGTTGGGGGATCAGCCCCAGCATTTT.

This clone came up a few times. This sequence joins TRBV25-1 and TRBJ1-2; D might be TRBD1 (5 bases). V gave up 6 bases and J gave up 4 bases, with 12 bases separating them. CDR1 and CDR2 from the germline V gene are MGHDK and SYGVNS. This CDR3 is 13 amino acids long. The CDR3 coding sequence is TGTGCCAGCAGCGGCGGACAAGTCTATGGCTACACCTTC. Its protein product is CASSGGQVYGYTF.

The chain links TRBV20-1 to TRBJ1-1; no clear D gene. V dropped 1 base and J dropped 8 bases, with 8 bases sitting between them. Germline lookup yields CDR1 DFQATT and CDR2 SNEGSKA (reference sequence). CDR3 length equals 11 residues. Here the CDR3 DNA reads TGCAGTGCTAGAGTGACTGTCGAAGCTTTCTTT. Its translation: CSARVTVEAFF.

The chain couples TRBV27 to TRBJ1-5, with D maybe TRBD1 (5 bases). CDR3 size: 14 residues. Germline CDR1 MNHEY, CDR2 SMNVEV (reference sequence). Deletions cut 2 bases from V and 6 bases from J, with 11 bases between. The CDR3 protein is CASSLMGDAQPQHF. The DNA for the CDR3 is TGTGCCAGCAGTTTAATGGGGGACGCTCAGCCCCAGCATTTT.

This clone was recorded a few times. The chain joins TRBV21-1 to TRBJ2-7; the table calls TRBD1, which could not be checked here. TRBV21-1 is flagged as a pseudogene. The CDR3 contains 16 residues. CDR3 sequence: CASSKNRDRPSYEQYV. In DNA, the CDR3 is TGTGCCAGCAGCAAAAACCGGGACAGGCCCTCCTACGAGCAGTACGTC.

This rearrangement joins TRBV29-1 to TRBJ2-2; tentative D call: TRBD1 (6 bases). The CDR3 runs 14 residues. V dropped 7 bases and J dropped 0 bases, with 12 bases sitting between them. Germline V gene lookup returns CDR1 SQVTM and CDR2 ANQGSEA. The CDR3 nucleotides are TGCAGCGCCTCCGGGACAACGAACACCGGGGAGCTGTTTTTT. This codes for CSASGTTNTGELFF.

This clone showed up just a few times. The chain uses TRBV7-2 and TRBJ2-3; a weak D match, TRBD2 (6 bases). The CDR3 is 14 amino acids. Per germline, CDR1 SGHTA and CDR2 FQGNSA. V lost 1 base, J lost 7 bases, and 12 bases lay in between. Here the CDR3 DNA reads TGTGCCAGCAGCTTAGGAGCTAGCGCCCATACGCAGTATTTT. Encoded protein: CASSLGASAHTQYF.

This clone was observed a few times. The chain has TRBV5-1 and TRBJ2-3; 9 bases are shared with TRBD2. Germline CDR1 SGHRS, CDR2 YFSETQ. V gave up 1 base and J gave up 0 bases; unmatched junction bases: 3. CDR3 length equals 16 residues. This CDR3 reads CASSLTSGYSTDTQYF. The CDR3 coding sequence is TGCGCCAGCAGCTTGACTAGCGGGTACAGCACAGATACGCAGTATTTT.

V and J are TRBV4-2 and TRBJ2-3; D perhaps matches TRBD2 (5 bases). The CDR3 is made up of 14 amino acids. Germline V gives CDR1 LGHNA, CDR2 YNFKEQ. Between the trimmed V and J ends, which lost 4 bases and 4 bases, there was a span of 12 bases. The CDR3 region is CASSLGRASDTQYF. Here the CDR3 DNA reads TGTGCCAGCAGCCTTGGGCGGGCTTCAGATACGCAGTATTTT.

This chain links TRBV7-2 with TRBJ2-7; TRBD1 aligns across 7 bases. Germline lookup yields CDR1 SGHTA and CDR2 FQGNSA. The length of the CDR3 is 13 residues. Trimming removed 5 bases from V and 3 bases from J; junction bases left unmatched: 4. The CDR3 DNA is TGTGCCAGCAGCCGGGACAGCTTCTACGAGCAGTACTTC. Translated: CASSRDSFYEQYF.

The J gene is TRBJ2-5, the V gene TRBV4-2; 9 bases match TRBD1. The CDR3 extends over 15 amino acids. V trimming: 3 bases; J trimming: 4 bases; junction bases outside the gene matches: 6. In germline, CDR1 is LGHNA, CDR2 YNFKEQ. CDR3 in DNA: TGTGCCAGCAGCCAGCCGGGACAGGGCGGAGAGACCCAGTACTTC. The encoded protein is CASSQPGQGGETQYF.

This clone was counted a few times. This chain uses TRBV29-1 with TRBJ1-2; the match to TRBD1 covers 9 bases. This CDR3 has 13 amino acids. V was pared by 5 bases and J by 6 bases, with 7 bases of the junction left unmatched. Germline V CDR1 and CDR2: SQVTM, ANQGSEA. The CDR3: CSVWGQGSDGYTF. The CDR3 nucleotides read TGCAGCGTTTGGGGACAGGGTTCTGATGGCTACACCTTC.

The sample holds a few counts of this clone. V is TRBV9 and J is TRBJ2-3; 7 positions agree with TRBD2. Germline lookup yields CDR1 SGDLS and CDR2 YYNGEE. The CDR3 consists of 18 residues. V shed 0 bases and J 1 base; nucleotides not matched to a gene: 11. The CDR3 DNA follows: TGTGCCAGCAGCGTAGCTAGCGGAGGCTCCCAACGCACAGATACGCAGTATTTT. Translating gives CASSVASGGSQRTDTQYF.

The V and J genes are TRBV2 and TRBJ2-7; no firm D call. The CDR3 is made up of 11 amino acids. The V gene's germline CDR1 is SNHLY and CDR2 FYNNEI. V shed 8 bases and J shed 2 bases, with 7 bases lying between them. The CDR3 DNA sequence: TGTGCCAGCTGTGTCACCTACGAGCAGTACTTC. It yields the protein CASCVTYEQYF.

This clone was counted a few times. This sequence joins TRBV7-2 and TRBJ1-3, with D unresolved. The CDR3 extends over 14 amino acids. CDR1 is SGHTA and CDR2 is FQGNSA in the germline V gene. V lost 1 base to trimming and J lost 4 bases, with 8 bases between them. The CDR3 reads CASSLEATGNTIYF. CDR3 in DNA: TGTGCCAGCAGCTTAGAGGCCACGGGAAACACCATATATTTT.

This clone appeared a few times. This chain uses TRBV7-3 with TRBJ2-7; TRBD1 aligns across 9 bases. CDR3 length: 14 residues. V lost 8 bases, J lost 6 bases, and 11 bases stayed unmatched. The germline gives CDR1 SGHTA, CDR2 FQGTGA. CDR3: CASAGTGINSEQYV. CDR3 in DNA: TGTGCCAGCGCAGGGACAGGGATTAACTCCGAGCAGTACGTC.

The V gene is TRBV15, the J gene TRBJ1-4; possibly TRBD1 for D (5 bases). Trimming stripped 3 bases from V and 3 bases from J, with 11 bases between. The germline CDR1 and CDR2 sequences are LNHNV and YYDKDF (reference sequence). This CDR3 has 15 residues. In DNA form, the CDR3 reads TGTGCCACCAGCAGGGGAACAGGCGCTAATGAAAAACTGTTTTTT. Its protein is CATSRGTGANEKLFF.

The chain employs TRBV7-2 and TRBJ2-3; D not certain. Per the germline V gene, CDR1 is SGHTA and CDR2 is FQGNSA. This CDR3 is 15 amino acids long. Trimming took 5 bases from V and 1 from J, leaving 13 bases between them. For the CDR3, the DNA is TGTGCCAGCAGCCTCCTTAGAATGGGCACAGATACGCAGTATTTT. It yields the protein CASSLLRMGTDTQYF.

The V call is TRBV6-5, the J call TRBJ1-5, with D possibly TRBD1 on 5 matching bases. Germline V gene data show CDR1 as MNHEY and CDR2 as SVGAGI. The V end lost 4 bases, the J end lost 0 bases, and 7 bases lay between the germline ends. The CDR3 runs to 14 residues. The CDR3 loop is CASSLTDSNQPQHF. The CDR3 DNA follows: TGTGCCAGCAGTTTGACAGATAGCAATCAGCCCCAGCATTTT.

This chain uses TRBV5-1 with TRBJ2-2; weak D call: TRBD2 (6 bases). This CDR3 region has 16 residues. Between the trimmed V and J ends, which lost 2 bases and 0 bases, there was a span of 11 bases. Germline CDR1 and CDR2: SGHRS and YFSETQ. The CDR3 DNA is TGCGCCAGCAGCTTAATTAGCGGAGCGAACACCGGGGAGCTGTTTTTT. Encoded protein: CASSLISGANTGELFF.

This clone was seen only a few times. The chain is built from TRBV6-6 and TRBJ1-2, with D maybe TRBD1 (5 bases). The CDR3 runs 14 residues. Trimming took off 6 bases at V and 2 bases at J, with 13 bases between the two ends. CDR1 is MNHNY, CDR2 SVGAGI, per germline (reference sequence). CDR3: CASSSDRANYGYTF. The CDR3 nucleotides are TGTGCCAGCAGCTCCGACAGAGCCAACTATGGCTACACCTTC.

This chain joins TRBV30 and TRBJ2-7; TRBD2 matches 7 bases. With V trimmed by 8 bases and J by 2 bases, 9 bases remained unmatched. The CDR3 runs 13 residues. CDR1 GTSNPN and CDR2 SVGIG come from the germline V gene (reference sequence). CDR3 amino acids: CARPGRAAYEQYF. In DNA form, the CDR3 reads TGTGCCCGTCCAGGGAGGGCCGCCTACGAGCAGTACTTC.

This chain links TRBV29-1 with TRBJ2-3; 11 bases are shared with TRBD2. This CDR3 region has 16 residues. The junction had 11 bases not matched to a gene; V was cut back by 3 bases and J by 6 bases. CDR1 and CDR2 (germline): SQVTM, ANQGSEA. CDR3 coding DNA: TGCAGCGTTGAGGGGATTAGCGGGAGGGCCTTGGATACGCAGTATTTT. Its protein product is CSVEGISGRALDTQYF.

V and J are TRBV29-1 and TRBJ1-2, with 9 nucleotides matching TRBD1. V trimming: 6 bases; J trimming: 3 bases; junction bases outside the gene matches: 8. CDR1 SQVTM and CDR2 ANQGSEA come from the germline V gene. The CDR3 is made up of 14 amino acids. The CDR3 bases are TGCAGCGTGACAGGGGGAGACAGATACTATGGCTACACCTTC. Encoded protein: CSVTGGDRYYGYTF.

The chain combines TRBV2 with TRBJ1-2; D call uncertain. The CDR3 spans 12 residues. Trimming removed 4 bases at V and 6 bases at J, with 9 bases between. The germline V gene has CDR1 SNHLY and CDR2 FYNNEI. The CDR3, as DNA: TGTGCCAGCAGTGCCTTTTCAGATGGCTACACCTTC. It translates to CASSAFSDGYTF.

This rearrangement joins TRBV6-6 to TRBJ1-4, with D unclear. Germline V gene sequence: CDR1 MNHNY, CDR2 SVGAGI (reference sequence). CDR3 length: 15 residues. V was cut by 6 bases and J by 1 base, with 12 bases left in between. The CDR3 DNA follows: TGTGCCAGCAGCCGCAAACTGGGAACTAATGAAAAACTGTTTTTT. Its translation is CASSRKLGTNEKLFF.

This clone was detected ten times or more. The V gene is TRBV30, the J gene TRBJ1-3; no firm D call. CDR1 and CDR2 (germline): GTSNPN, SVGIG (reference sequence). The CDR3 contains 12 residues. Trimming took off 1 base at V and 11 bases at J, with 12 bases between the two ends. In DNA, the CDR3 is TGTGCCTGGAGTGCGTCGACTTGGGCCATATATTTT. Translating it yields CAWSASTWAIYF. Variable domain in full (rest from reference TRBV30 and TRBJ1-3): SQTIHQWPATLVQPVGSPLSLECTVEGTSNPNLYWYRQAAGRGLQLLFYSVGIGQISSEVPQNLSASRPQDRQFILSSKKLLLSDSGFYLCAWSASTWAIYFGEGSWLTVV.

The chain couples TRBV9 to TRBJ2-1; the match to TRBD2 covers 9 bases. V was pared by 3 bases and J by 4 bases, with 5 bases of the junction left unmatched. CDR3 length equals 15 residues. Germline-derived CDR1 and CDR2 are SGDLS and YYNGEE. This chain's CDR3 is CASSAHSGGYNEQFF. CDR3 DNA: TGTGCCAGCAGCGCGCATAGCGGGGGATACAATGAGCAGTTCTTC.